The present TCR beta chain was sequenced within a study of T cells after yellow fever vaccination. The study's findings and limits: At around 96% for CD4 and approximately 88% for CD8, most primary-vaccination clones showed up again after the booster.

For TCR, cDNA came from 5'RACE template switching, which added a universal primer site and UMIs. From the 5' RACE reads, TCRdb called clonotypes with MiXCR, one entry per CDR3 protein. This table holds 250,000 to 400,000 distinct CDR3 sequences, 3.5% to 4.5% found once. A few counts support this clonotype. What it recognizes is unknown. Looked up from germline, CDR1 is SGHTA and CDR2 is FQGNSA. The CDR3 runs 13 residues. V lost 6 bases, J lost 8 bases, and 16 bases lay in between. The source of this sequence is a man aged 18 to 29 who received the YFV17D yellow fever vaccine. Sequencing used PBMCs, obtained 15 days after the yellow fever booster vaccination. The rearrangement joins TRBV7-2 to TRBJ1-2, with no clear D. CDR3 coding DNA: TGTGCCAGCAGACCGAGGGAAATAGGAGGCTACACCTTC. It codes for CASRPREIGGYTF.